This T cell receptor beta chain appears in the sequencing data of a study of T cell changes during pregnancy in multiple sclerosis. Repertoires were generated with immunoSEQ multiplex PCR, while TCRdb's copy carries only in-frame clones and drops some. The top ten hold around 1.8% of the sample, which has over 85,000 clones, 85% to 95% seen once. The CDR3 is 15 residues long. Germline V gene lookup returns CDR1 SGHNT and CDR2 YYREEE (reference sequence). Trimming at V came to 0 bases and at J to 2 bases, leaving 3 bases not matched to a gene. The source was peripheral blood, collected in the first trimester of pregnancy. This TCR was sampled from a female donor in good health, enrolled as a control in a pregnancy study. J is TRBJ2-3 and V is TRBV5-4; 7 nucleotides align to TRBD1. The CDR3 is CASSLAGTATDTQYF. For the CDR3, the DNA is TGTGCCAGCAGCTTGGCCGGGACAGCCACAGATACGCAGTATTTT.